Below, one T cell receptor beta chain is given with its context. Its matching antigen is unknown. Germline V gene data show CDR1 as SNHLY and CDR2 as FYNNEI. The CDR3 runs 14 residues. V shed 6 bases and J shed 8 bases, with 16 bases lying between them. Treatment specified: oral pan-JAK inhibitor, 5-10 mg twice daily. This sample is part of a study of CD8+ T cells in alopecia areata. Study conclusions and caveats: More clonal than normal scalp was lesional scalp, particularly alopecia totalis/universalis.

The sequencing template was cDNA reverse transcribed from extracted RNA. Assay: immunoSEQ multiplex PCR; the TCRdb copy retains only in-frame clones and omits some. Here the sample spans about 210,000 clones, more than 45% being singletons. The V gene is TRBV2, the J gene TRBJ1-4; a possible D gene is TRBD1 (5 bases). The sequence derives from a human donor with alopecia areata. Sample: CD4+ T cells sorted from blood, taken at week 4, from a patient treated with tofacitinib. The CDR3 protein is CASRPGGAWEKLFF. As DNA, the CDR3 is TGTGCCAGCAGACCAGGTGGGGCCTGGGAAAAACTGTTTTTT.